This TCR beta chain was recorded in a study of identifying expanded T cells in peripheral blood. CDR3 length equals 12 residues. Germline-derived CDR1 and CDR2 are SGHRS and YFSETQ. V gave up 4 bases and J gave up 4 bases, with 8 bases separating them. Only in-frame clones appear in the TCRdb table, and some are missing; sequencing was by immunoSEQ multiplex PCR. The sample yields around 120,000 clones, approximately 84% seen once. Specimen: blood. The genes are TRBV5-1 and TRBJ1-2; no definite D call. This receptor was identified in a person aged 18-69 years in good health. In DNA form, the CDR3 reads TGCGCCAGCAGCGGCGGAAGCTATGGCTACACCTTC. Its protein product is CASSGGSYGYTF.